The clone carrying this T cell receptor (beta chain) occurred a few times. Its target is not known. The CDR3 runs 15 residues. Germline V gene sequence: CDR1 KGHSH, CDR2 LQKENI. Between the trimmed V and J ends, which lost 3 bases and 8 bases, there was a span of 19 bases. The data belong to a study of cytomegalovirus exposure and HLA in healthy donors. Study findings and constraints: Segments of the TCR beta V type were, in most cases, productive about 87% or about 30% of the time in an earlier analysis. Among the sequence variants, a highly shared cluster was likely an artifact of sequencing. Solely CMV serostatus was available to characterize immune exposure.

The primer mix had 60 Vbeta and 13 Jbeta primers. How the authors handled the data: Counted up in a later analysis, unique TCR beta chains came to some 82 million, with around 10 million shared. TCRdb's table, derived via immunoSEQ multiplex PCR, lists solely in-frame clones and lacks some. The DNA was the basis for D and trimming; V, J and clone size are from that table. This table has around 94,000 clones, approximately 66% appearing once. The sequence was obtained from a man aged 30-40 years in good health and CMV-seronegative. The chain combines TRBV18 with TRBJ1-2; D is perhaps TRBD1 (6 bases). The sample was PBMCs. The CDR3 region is CASSPTRDTRRGYTF. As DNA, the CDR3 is TGTGCCAGCTCACCGACCCGGGACACCCGGAGAGGCTACACCTTC.